This TCR beta chain emerged from a study of radiotherapy plus CTLA-4 blockade in lung cancer. The CDR3 is made up of 12 amino acids. CDR1 SGHTA and CDR2 FQGNSA come from the germline V gene. V lost 2 bases to trimming and J lost 4 bases, with 5 bases between them. Here immunoSEQ multiplex PCR was the method, and the copy in TCRdb shows in-frame clones only, minus some. Among over 85,000 clones, 85% to 90% were seen once, and the ten largest hold approximately 4.9%. The chain employs TRBV7-2 and TRBJ1-2, with D uncertain. Specimen: peripheral blood, collected from a patient treated with radiotherapy plus ipilimumab. This TCR was recovered from a human donor with non-small cell lung cancer that progressed on radiotherapy plus ipilimumab. The CDR3, as DNA: TGTGCCAGCAGCTTACAGGCCTATGGCTACACCTTC. This translates into CASSLQAYGYTF.